The T cell receptor beta chain under discussion was sequenced for a study of technical replicates of blood from several donors. The table came from immunoSEQ multiplex PCR; TCRdb's copy has only in-frame clones and leaves some out. The table lists 35,000 to 50,000 clones, about 96% of them singletons. The CDR3 totals 15 residues. The receptor was isolated from a human donor in good health. The chain combines TRBV12-2 with TRBJ1-5; the table assigns TRBD1, which was not confirmed against the DNA. TRBV12-2 is reported as a pseudogene. The sequenced material came from T cells isolated from PBMCs. In DNA form, the CDR3 reads TGTGCAAGTCGCTTAAGGGGCTGCCGCAATCAGCCCCAGCATTTT. Translating it yields CASRLRGCRNQPQHF.